This is a list of T cell receptor beta chains from one sample in a study of T cells expressing NK-cell markers. TCRdb reanalyzed the 5' RACE reads, giving one entry per CDR3 protein sequence and no DNA. The sample table includes around 100,000 distinct CDR3 sequences. The sample taken for sequencing was blood T cells: a sorted CD56 or NKG2C T cell subset, CD4+ or CD8+ T cells, or bulk PBMC T cells (not recorded which). These TCRs come from a woman between 18 and 75 years old in good health. CDR3s include the opening cysteine and the closing phenylalanine or tryptophan. Each record gives: J gene, V gene, CDR3 protein.

j_call: TRBJ2-5
v_call: TRBV15
cdr3_aa: CATRRGGQGAIRGETQYF

j_call: TRBJ1-2
v_call: TRBV6-5
cdr3_aa: CASSNQPLGGYTF

j_call: TRBJ2-2
v_call: TRBV3-1
cdr3_aa: CASSQDARANTGELFF

j_call: TRBJ2-3
v_call: TRBV20-1
cdr3_aa: CSARGFRGDRVDTQYF

j_call: TRBJ2-1
v_call: TRBV12-3/TRBV12-4
cdr3_aa: CASRGLAGGSYNEQFF

j_call: TRBJ2-1
v_call: TRBV5-6
cdr3_aa: CASSPSGQPYNEQFF

j_call: TRBJ2-2
v_call: TRBV19
cdr3_aa: CASSPTTIGELFF

j_call: TRBJ1-1
v_call: TRBV11-2
cdr3_aa: CASSPTEMNTEAFF

j_call: TRBJ2-1
v_call: TRBV5-5
cdr3_aa: CASSLESAGVNFGNEQFF

j_call: TRBJ2-1
v_call: TRBV5-1
cdr3_aa: CASSLGSGGDEQFF

j_call: TRBJ2-5
v_call: TRBV11-2
cdr3_aa: CASSRPEGVVETQYF

j_call: TRBJ2-5
v_call: TRBV6-1
cdr3_aa: CASSEMGGPFHSQYF

j_call: TRBJ1-1
v_call: TRBV29-1
cdr3_aa: CSVEEQGNTEAFF

j_call: TRBJ2-2
v_call: TRBV6-2/TRBV6-3
cdr3_aa: CASSRTSSTGELFF

j_call: TRBJ2-2
v_call: TRBV20-1
cdr3_aa: CSATPRVNTGELFF

j_call: TRBJ1-1
v_call: TRBV7-7
cdr3_aa: CASSTKPTGHTEAFF

j_call: TRBJ2-1
v_call: TRBV5-1
cdr3_aa: CASSLAVGEGEQFF

j_call: TRBJ2-1
v_call: TRBV28
cdr3_aa: CASGAYKNEQFF

j_call: TRBJ1-4
v_call: TRBV7-2
cdr3_aa: CASSLRGNSATNEKLFF

j_call: TRBJ1-6
v_call: TRBV7-9
cdr3_aa: CASSYRLAPENSPLHF

j_call: TRBJ2-7
v_call: TRBV7-9
cdr3_aa: CASSPPPSVYEQYF